Reported below is one T cell receptor beta chain. This record comes from a study of blood T cell repertoires in COVID-19. In the study overall: Sample material is recorded as cDNA or gDNA derived from T cells, B-cell-depleted T cells, or PBMCs.

Source study methods: How many nucleated cells were present was estimated from reference gene primer amplification. The data were produced by immunoSEQ multiplex PCR, yet TCRdb's version contains in-frame clones alone and is incomplete. From that table come the V and J calls and clone size; the DNA was used to work out D and trimming. Here the sample spans 220,000 or so clones, about 87% being singletons. The V gene's germline CDR1 is SGDLS and CDR2 YYNGEE. V was clipped by 3 bases and J by 1 base, with 10 bases between them. The CDR3 contains 14 residues. Participants were placed into cohorts based on the clinical history they reported.

The specimen sequenced was PBMCs or T cells enriched from blood (not recorded which). The sequence derives from a man between 45 and 60 years old who had been exposed to COVID-19. The genes are TRBV9 and TRBJ1-1; D may be TRBD1 (6 bases). This CDR3 reads CASSGRTANTEAFF. DNA for the CDR3: TGTGCCAGCAGCGGGCGGACAGCGAACACTGAAGCTTTCTTT.